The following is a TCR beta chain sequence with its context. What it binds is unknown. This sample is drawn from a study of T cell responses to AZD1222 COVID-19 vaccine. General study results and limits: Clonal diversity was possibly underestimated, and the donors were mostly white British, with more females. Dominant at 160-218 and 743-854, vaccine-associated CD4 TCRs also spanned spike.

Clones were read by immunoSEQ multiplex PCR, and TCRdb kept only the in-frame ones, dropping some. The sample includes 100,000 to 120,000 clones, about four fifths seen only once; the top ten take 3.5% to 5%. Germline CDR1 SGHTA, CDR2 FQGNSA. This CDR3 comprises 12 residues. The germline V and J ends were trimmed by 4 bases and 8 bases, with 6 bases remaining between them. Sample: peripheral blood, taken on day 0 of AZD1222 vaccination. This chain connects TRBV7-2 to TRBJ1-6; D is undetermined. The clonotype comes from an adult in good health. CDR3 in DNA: TGTGCCAGCAGCTGGGTTGATTCACCCCTCCACTTT. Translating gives CASSWVDSPLHF.